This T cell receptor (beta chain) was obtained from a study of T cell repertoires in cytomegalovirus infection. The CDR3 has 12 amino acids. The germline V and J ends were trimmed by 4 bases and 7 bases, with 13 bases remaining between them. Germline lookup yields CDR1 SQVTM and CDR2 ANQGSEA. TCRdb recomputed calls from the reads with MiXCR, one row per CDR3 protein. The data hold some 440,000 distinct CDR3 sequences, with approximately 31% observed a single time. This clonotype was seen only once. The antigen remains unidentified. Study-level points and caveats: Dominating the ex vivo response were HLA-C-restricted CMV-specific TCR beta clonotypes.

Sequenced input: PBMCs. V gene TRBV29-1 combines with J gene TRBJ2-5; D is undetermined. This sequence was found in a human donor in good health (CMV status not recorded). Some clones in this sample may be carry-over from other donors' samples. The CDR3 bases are TGCAGCGTTGTGGTGGCGTCACGGACCCAGTACTTC. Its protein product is CSVVVASRTQYF.